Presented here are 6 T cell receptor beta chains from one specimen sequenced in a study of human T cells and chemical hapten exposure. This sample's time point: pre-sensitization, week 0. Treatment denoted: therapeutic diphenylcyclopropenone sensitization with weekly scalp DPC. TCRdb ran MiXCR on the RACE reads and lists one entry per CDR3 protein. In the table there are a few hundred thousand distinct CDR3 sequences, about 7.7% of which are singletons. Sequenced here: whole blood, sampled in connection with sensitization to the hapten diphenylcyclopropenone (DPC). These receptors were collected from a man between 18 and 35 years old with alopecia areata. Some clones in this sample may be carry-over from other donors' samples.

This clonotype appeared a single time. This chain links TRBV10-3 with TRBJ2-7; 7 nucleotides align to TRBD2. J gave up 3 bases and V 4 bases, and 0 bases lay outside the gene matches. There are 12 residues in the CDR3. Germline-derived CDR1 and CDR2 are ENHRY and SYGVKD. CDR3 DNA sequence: TGTGCCATCAGTGGCGGGAGCTACGAGCAGTACTTC. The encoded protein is CAISGGSYEQYF.

CDR3 loop: CATSRASEETQYF. In DNA, the CDR3 is TGTGCCACCAGCAGAGCCTCCGAAGAGACCCAGTACTTC. The chain links TRBV15 to TRBJ2-5; no clear D. V lost 1 base and J 3 bases, leaving 6 bases between the germline ends. This CDR3 has 13 residues. CDR1 and CDR2 from the germline V gene are LNHNV and YYDKDF (reference sequence). The full variable domain, with the rest looked up from reference TRBV15 and TRBJ2-5, is DAMVIQNPRYQVTQFGKPVTLSCSQTLNHNVMYWYQQKSSQAPKLLFHYYDKDFNNEADTPDNFQSRRPNTSFCFLDIRSPGLGDTAMYLCATSRASEETQYFGPGTRLLVL.

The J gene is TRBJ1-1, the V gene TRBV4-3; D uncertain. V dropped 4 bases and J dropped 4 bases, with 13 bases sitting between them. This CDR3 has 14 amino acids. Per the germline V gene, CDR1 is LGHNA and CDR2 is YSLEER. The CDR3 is CASSPRSRPTEAFF. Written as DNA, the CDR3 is TGCGCCAGCAGCCCAAGGTCCCGGCCCACTGAAGCTTTCTTT.

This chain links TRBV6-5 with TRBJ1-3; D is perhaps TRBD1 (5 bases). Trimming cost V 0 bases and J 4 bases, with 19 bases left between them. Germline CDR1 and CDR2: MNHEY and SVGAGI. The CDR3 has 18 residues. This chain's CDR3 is CASSYSPQLRGEGNTIYF. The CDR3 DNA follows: TGTGCCAGCAGTTACTCGCCCCAGTTGAGGGGAGAAGGAAACACCATATATTTT.

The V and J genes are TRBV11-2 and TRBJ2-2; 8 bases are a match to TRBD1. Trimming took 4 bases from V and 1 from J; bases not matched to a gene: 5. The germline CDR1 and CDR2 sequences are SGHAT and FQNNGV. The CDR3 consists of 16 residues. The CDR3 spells CASSWWGTGNTGELFF. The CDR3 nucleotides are TGTGCCAGCAGCTGGTGGGGGACAGGGAACACCGGGGAGCTGTTTTTT.

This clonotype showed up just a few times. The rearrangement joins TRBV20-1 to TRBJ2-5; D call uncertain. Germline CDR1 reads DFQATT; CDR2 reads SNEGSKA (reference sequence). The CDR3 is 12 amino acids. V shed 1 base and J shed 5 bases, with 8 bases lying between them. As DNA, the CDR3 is TGCAGTGCTAGAGCAGGATCGGAGACCCAGTACTTC. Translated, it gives CSARAGSETQYF.